This T cell receptor beta chain was obtained from a study of read filtering for tumor transcriptome and immune sequencing (dated by TCRdb to the early 2020s). In terms of the full investigation: The cohort consisted of about 18 male and roughly 15 female patients, with a mean age of 65.9 years and an age range of about 47 to 90. One of the main goals was to work out a read-filtering strategy for immune repertoire data, in particular whether clonotypes backed by only a single read should be removed. TCR-region mapped reads per sample ranged from about 3.5 to 11 million with IR-seq versus only roughly 75 to 1,300 with RNA-seq. By revised international staging, 8 or 9 patients were R-ISS I, roughly 17 were R-ISS II and 7 were R-ISS III. After DNase treatment, whole-transcriptome libraries were prepared using the TruSeq RNA Access Library Prep Kit. Using the same bone marrow samples, the study ran both targeted immune repertoire sequencing and bulk whole-transcriptome sequencing and then compared the TCR repertoires from each method.

Each patient had bone marrow sampled at the time of active disease. Ficoll-Hypaque density gradient centrifugation was used to isolate bone marrow mononuclear cells. Myeloma plasma cells were removed and CD138-negative cells were collected by negative selection after labeling with CD138 magnetic microbeads on a MACS separator. Flow cytometry with CD138 antibodies on an Attune NxT was used to check how pure the isolated cells were. Total RNA was extracted using TRIzol reagent and was quantified on a NanoDrop spectrophotometer. For each patient, paired RNA-seq and IR-seq were run on the CD138-negative bone marrow sample from that patient. This clonotype was recorded a few times. It lacks a known antigen. No conserved phenylalanine or tryptophan ends this CDR3, so it is likely a read error. TCR libraries were constructed from approximately 390 ng RNA using the Immunoverse kit, and molecular barcoded adaptors covering alpha/delta and beta/gamma chains were employed. TCR library preparation was performed with the same RNA that was used for transcriptome sequencing. Sequencing of TCR libraries was carried out on an Illumina HiSeq 4000 with 2 x 150 cycles. The source study handled its data this way. With MiXCR, TCR reads were aligned to human V, D, J and C references and assembled into CDR3 clonotypes, with quality filtering and error correction included. The tcR package in R was used to analyze clonotype counts and gene usage diversity. For inspection of raw mapping reads, RNA-seq reads were mapped by STAR aligner version 2.5.3a onto GRCh37 of the human genome. IR-seq fastq files were randomly downsampled with Seqtk 1.3 to test the effect of sequencing depth on detected clonotypes. TCRdb applied fastp at Q25 and MiXCR to the public reads, then kept only in-frame beta chains. Merged by CDR3 protein, the rows form single entries marked with the most common genes and DNA. What appears here as the V and J calls and clone size reflects TCRdb's work, not the paper's. For this sample there are 30,000 to 50,000 distinct CDR3 sequences; approximately 12% appear just once. Clones ranked in the top ten supply about 38% of the sample.

Broad study findings and their caveats: Removing single-read clonotypes increased the correlation between IR-seq and RNA-seq shared clonotype proportions. The sorted CD138-negative fraction was not purified T cells but a mixed bone marrow immune population. In IR-seq, single-read clonotypes were about four fifths of clonotypes but roughly 3.2% of total reads; in RNA-seq they were over 65% of clonotypes and roughly 42% of reads. IR-seq captured clonotypes at much higher depth and more reliably than RNA-seq, and smaller IR-seq throughput sufficed to identify most shared clonotypes.

The sample taken for sequencing was a population of CD138-negative cells sorted from bone marrow. The label giving this sample's cell subset or site can be read as: bone marrow mononuclear cells depleted of CD138+ plasma/myeloma cells by negative magnetic selection. This receptor was identified in a donor at least 40 years old with multiple myeloma.

Here the CDR3 is given as CTSSLRRGVAYEQYL. The DNA reads as follows: TGTACCAGCAGCTTGAGGCGGGGCGTCGCCTACGAGCAGTACCTC. In this chain, TRBV7-8 is recombined with TRBJ2-7; tentative D gene TRBD2, with 6 bases matching. Sequences SGHVS (CDR1) and FQNEAQ (CDR2) are obtained from the germline V gene. The CDR3 is made up of 15 amino acids, end residues included. The CDR3 DNA has 45 bases and is translated from base 1.